These 27 T cell receptor beta chains originate from one sample sequenced in a study of molecular identifiers for immune sequencing clone quantification listed by TCRdb under 2018. The protocol used for the library was PCR. Sequencing instrument: NextSeq 500. The public sequencing data were trimmed at Q25 with fastp and processed into clonotypes with MiXCR by TCRdb, which kept only in-frame beta chains. Records with the same CDR3 protein are collapsed into one entry carrying the most frequent genes and DNA. A total of 490,000 or so distinct CDR3 sequences appear in this sample, around 25% of them only once. About 0.75% of the sample belongs to the ten largest clones. Sequenced input: naive CD8+ T cells from blood, with Jurkat cell RNA spiked in. According to the study, the label for this sample's cell subset or site signals: FACS-sorted CD8+CD4-CCR7+CD45RA+ naive T cells. These receptor sequences come from a human donor in good health. Some libraries in this study had Jurkat cell RNA spiked in.

As to this clonotype: Possible read error: a much larger clone is one base away. It is likely a read error, because the conserved phenylalanine at the end of the CDR3 is missing. V and J are TRBV6-5 and TRBJ2-7; 8 nucleotides agree with TRBD2. Trimming at V came to 8 bases and at J to 4 bases, leaving 7 bases not matched to a gene. CDR1 and CDR2 (germline): MNHEY, SVGAGI. There are 13 residues in the CDR3. The CDR3 sequence is CASGAGGLYEQYS. The CDR3 nucleotides are TGTGCCAGCGGCGCGGGAGGTTTATACGAGCAGTACTCC.

As for this clonotype: A much larger clone lies a single base off, so this may be a read error. The chain employs TRBV29-1 and TRBJ2-1; 7 bases line up with TRBD2. The CDR3 consists of 14 residues. Germline values: CDR1 SQVTM, CDR2 ANQGSEA. The CDR3 reads CSVVWPRGTDEQLF. The CDR3 DNA sequence: TGCAGCGTTGTTTGGCCGCGGGGGACTGATGAGCAGCTCTTC.

At least ten counts were recorded for this clonotype. The chain recombines TRBV6-1 with TRBJ1-1; TRBD1 might be the D (6 bases). The CDR3 is 13 amino acids. The V gene's germline CDR1 is MNHNS and CDR2 SASEGT. Trimming left V 7 bases short and J 5 bases short, with 14 bases between. The CDR3 region has the DNA TGTGCCAGCAACCTCCGGGGGCGGACTGAAGCTTTCTTT. Its translation: CASNLRGRTEAFF.

This clonotype came up many times. The V gene is TRBV20-1, the J gene TRBJ2-1; 10 bases agree with TRBD2. V dropped 3 bases and J dropped 8; count of bases not matched to a gene: 7. Germline CDR1 and CDR2: DFQATT and SNEGSKA (reference sequence). CDR3 length: 14 amino acids. The CDR3 is CSASRTSGEDEQFF. The CDR3, as DNA: TGCAGTGCTAGCCGTACTAGCGGGGAGGATGAGCAGTTCTTC.

This chain connects TRBV13 to TRBJ2-7; D not certain. The CDR3 contains 13 residues. Looked up from germline, CDR1 is PRHDT and CDR2 is FYEKMQ (reference sequence). V lost 5 bases and J 9 bases, leaving 17 bases between the germline ends. The DNA for the CDR3 is TGTGCCAGCAGCGTACAGTCCCGCTCCGGGCAGTACTTC. As protein: CASSVQSRSGQYF.

This clonotype was detected only a few times. The chain employs TRBV4-3 and TRBJ2-1; D may be TRBD2 (6 bases). The V gene's germline CDR1 is LGHNA and CDR2 YSLEER. Between the trimmed V and J ends, which lost 0 bases and 8 bases, there was a span of 17 bases. CDR3 length: 16 residues. The CDR3 nucleotides are TGCGCCAGCAGCCAAGATCGGGGACTGGACGGCGATGAGCAGTTCTTC. Translation: CASSQDRGLDGDEQFF.

This clonotype was observed many times. The V call is TRBV6-5, the J call TRBJ2-3; tentative D call: TRBD1 (5 bases). Per the germline V gene, CDR1 is MNHEY and CDR2 is SVGAGI. This CDR3 has 14 residues. Trimming left V 6 bases short and J 2 bases short, with 12 bases between. The DNA of the CDR3 is TGTGCCAGCAGGCCTCTTGGGGCCACAGATACGCAGTATTTT. Residues: CASRPLGATDTQYF.

Only a few counts were recorded for this clonotype. This chain links TRBV20-1 with TRBJ2-5; 9 bases line up with TRBD2. The CDR3 is made up of 18 amino acids. V shed 1 base and J 7 bases; nucleotides not matched to a gene: 19. From germline, CDR1 is DFQATT and CDR2 SNEGSKA (reference sequence). The CDR3 here is CSARARGETSGTFLTQYF. The CDR3 DNA is TGCAGTGCTAGAGCCCGCGGGGAGACTAGCGGCACCTTTTTGACCCAGTACTTC.

This clonotype has ten or more counts. This chain joins TRBV7-9 and TRBJ1-1; the match to TRBD1 covers 7 bases. Per the germline V gene, CDR1 is SEHNR and CDR2 is FQNEAQ (reference sequence). The CDR3 runs 16 residues. Trimming took 2 bases from V and 6 from J; bases not matched to a gene: 12. CDR3 nucleotides: TGTGCCAGCAGCTTAAGCAAAGCAGGGGGGGGTCCTGAAGCTTTCTTT. Its protein is CASSLSKAGGGPEAFF.

As to this clonotype: This may be a read error: a much more frequent sequence differs by one nucleotide. It is likely a read error, because the conserved phenylalanine at the end of the CDR3 is missing. V and J are TRBV12-3 or TRBV12-4 and TRBJ1-5, with 10 bases aligning to TRBD1. There are 13 residues in the CDR3. J gave up 6 bases and V 6 bases, and 2 bases lay outside the gene matches. CDR3 nucleotide sequence: TGTGCCAGCAGAGGGACAGGGGCTCAGCCCCAGCATCTT. This sequence encodes CASRGTGAQPQHL.

This clonotype has more than one count but fewer than ten. This chain uses TRBV6-2 or TRBV6-3 with TRBJ2-3; 7 bases match TRBD2. CDR1 is MNHEY and CDR2 is SVGEGT in the germline V gene. The CDR3 has 17 residues. V shed 0 bases and J 3 bases; nucleotides not matched to a gene: 9. Written as DNA, the CDR3 is TGTGCCAGCAGTTACTCGAAGCTGCCGCGGGGGACAGATACGCAGTATTTT. Its protein product is CASSYSKLPRGTDTQYF.

About this clonotype itself: Possible read error: a much larger clone is one base away. CDR3 in amino acids: CASSQDRTSNPPQHF. The CDR3, as DNA: TGCGCCAGCAGCCAAGATAGAACTAGCAATCCGCCCCAGCATTTT. The rearrangement uses TRBV4-3 and TRBJ1-5, with D uncertain. Germline-derived CDR1 and CDR2 are LGHNA and YSLEER. This CDR3 has 15 residues.

This clonotype has more than one count but fewer than ten. V and J are TRBV19 and TRBJ2-3, with 9 bases aligning to TRBD1. This CDR3 is 17 amino acids long. The germline V gene has CDR1 LNHDA and CDR2 SQIVND (reference sequence). Germline trimming cut 6 bases from V and 4 bases from J; bases unmatched to any gene: 14. CDR3 protein: CASRVSNRGLLADTQYF. The DNA of the CDR3 is TGTGCCAGTAGGGTCTCAAACAGGGGGCTGTTGGCAGATACGCAGTATTTT.

This clonotype was recorded only once. The chain joins TRBV25-1 to TRBJ1-5; TRBD1 matches at 7 bases. The germline gives CDR1 MGHDK, CDR2 SYGVNS. CDR3 length: 15 residues. The CDR3 DNA reads TGTGTCAACAGTGAGCCAGGGGGAAGTGGACAGCCCCAGCATTTT. It is translated as CVNSEPGGSGQPQHF.

This clonotype was counted ten times or more. CDR3 residues: CASSVEGRLTEAFF. CDR3 in DNA: TGTGCCAGCAGCGTTGAGGGGCGTCTCACTGAAGCTTTCTTT. The chain has TRBV9 and TRBJ1-1; TRBD1 is a possible D gene (5 bases). Deletions cut 2 bases from V and 4 bases from J, with 12 bases between. The CDR3 runs to 14 residues. Germline V gene lookup returns CDR1 SGDLS and CDR2 YYNGEE. Based on the CDR3 plus reference TRBV9 and TRBJ1-1, the full variable domain is DSGVTQTPKHLITATGQRVTLRCSPRSGDLSVYWYQQSLDQGLQFLIQYYNGEERAKGNILERFSAQQFPDLHSELNLSSLELGDSALYFCASSVEGRLTEAFFGQGTRLTVV.

In this sample, this clonotype turned up many times. The chain couples TRBV6-5 to TRBJ2-5; no clear D gene. Looked up from germline, CDR1 is MNHEY and CDR2 is SVGAGI. The CDR3 contains 13 residues. Deletions cut 5 bases from V and 0 bases from J, with 7 bases between. CDR3 in DNA: TGTGCCAGCAGTCACGACTACCAAGAGACCCAGTACTTC. Its protein product is CASSHDYQETQYF.

The chain links TRBV30 to TRBJ2-1, with 10 positions matching TRBD1. The V gene end was trimmed by 3 bases and the J gene end by 4 bases; junction bases not matched to a gene: 6. CDR1 and CDR2 from the germline V gene are GTSNPN and SVGIG (reference sequence). The CDR3 is 15 residues long. The CDR3 nucleotides are TGTGCCTGGAGGAGGACAGGGGGTTGGTACAATGAGCAGTTCTTC. Its translation: CAWRRTGGWYNEQFF.

At least ten counts were recorded for this clonotype. The rearrangement joins TRBV6-2 or TRBV6-3 to TRBJ2-4; no firm D call. V was shortened by 7 bases and J by 0 bases, with 4 bases between the two germline ends. CDR1 MNHEY and CDR2 SVGEGT come from the germline V gene. The CDR3 length is 12 residues. The CDR3 reads CASMGAKNIQYF. The CDR3 nucleotides are TGTGCCAGCATGGGAGCCAAAAACATTCAGTACTTC.

For this clonotype: A much larger clone differs from this one at a single base, so this may be a read error. The chain uses TRBV12-3 or TRBV12-4 and TRBJ2-1; a possible D gene is TRBD1 (5 bases). The CDR3 has 11 residues. The CDR3 sequence is CAGSQGGEQFF. The CDR3 DNA sequence: TGTGCCGGCAGTCAGGGCGGTGAGCAGTTCTTC.

The sample holds a few counts of this clonotype. J is TRBJ1-2 and V is TRBV30, with no clear D. Trimming left V 0 bases short and J 6 bases short, with 11 bases between. The CDR3 runs 13 residues. The germline gives CDR1 GTSNPN, CDR2 SVGIG (reference sequence). CDR3 protein: CAWSVMPENGYTF. The CDR3 DNA reads TGTGCCTGGAGTGTAATGCCAGAGAATGGCTACACCTTC.

As for this clonotype: Given a much more abundant clone one base away, this may be a read error. Here the CDR3 omits its conserved ending phenylalanine or tryptophan, so a read error is the likely source. The chain uses TRBV5-6 and TRBJ1-1; TRBD1 aligns across 9 bases. Germline V lookup: CDR1 SGHDT, CDR2 YYEEEE. The CDR3 length is 13 residues. J was trimmed by 6 bases and V by 4 bases; bases with no gene match: 4. The CDR3 region is CASSIGTGPEAFS. CDR3 DNA sequence: TGTGCCAGCAGCATTGGGACAGGGCCTGAAGCTTTCTCT.

In this sample, this clonotype turned up many times. J is TRBJ2-7 and V is TRBV12-3 or TRBV12-4; 7 bases map to TRBD1. This CDR3 is 14 amino acids long. J was trimmed by 3 bases and V by 1 base; bases with no gene match: 3. CDR3: CASSLETGIYEQYF. DNA for the CDR3: TGTGCCAGCAGTTTAGAGACAGGGATCTACGAGCAGTACTTC.

Points on this clonotype: Mismatch with germline at one junction end may stem from a read error. This chain uses TRBV12-3 or TRBV12-4 with TRBJ2-2; 7 nucleotides line up with TRBD1. CDR3 size: 16 residues. In nucleotides, the CDR3 is TGTGCCAGCAGTTTAGCACAGGGGAGTTTCACCCGGGAGCTGTTTTTT. Translation: CASSLAQGSFTRELFF.

This clonotype was counted many times. The V gene is TRBV4-1, the J gene TRBJ2-7; no firm D call. The CDR3 sequence is 13 residues long. Trimming took 4 bases from V and 4 from J, leaving 11 bases between them. CDR1 and CDR2 (germline): MGHRA, YSYEKL. In DNA form, the CDR3 reads TGCGCCAGCAGCCCGGCCCGGCAGTACGAGCAGTACTTC. It codes for CASSPARQYEQYF.

This clonotype was picked up many times. The rearrangement links TRBV29-1 to TRBJ2-2, with D hard to call. With 5 bases removed from V and 5 bases from J, the gap between germline ends came to 15 bases. The CDR3 length is 14 residues. CDR1 SQVTM and CDR2 ANQGSEA come from the germline V gene. CDR3 in amino acids: CSVLEQAYTGELFF. The CDR3 bases are TGCAGCGTTCTGGAGCAGGCTTATACCGGGGAGCTGTTTTTT.

The V and J genes are TRBV7-9 and TRBJ1-4; weak D call: TRBD1 (5 bases). CDR1 SEHNR and CDR2 FQNEAQ come from the germline V gene (reference sequence). The CDR3 covers 15 residues. V lost 8 bases to trimming and J lost 5 bases, with 18 bases between them. Written as DNA, the CDR3 is TGTGCCAGCCGCCCCCAGGGACCCTGGAATGAAAAACTGTTTTTT. This sequence encodes CASRPQGPWNEKLFF.

V usage is TRBV28 and J usage is TRBJ1-5; 8 bases are a match to TRBD1. The CDR3 is 17 amino acids. Germline assignment: CDR1 MDHEN and CDR2 SYDVKM. The trim removed 4 bases at V and 0 bases at J, leaving 8 bases unmatched. CDR3 DNA: TGTGCCAGCAGTTCCGGGACAGGAGGGGGTAGCAATCAGCCCCAGCATTTT. This sequence encodes CASSSGTGGGSNQPQHF.